The 14 T cell receptor beta chains reported below all come from one sample, sequenced in a study of CXCR3-negative and CXCR3-positive naive CD8 T cells (dated by TCRdb to the late 2010s). Sequencing instrument: NextSeq 550. The Human TCR Profiling Kit (MiLaboratory) was used to make UMI-labeled 5' RACE TRB cDNA libraries. The reads were reprocessed in TCRdb, with one entry per CDR3 protein sequence and no accompanying DNA. This specimen's table enumerates 50,000 to 75,000 distinct CDR3 sequences. The ten most abundant clones make up about 0.4% of the sample. Sequencing was done on a sample of naive CXCR3- CD8+ T cells from blood. This specimen's cell subset or site label, interpreted: CD45RO-CCR7+CD27+CD95- naive CD8+ T cells lacking CXCR3 (TNR3-). The receptors stem from a human donor in good health. Some clones in this sample may be carry-over from other donors' samples.

The V call is TRBV6-4, the J call TRBJ2-2; TCRdb picks TRBD2, but there is no DNA to check that call. The germline V gene encodes CDR1 MRHNA and CDR2 SNTAGT. The CDR3 contains 14 residues. The CDR3 is CASSEEGGTGELFF.

The chain carries TRBV7-9 and TRBJ1-2; TCRdb indicates TRBD1, and absent DNA this call remains unverified. The V gene's germline CDR1 is SEHNR and CDR2 FQNEAQ (reference sequence). The CDR3 is 12 amino acids. CDR3 sequence reads: CASSWAGDGYTF.

The V gene is TRBV12-3 or TRBV12-4, the J gene TRBJ1-1. The length of the CDR3 is 16 residues. The CDR3 sequence is CASSLGGWAYGTEAFF.

This chain links TRBV7-7 with TRBJ2-7; TCRdb calls TRBD1, which cannot be checked without DNA. The germline CDR1 and CDR2 sequences are SSHAT and FNYEAQ (reference sequence). The CDR3 sequence is 14 residues long. This CDR3 reads CASSLGQDSTQQYF.

The chain has TRBV5-1 and TRBJ2-7. Germline V CDR1 and CDR2: SGHRS, YFSETQ. This CDR3 comprises 13 residues. The CDR3 protein is CASTPHNDYEQYF.

The V call is TRBV6-5, the J call TRBJ1-5; as DNA is missing, the TRBD1 call by TCRdb cannot be tested. This CDR3 is 14 amino acids long. CDR1 is MNHEY and CDR2 is SVGAGI in the germline V gene. The CDR3: CASSQGQGGQPQHF.

The chain has TRBV3-1 and TRBJ2-2; lacking DNA, the TRBD1 call made by TCRdb goes unchecked. Germline V lookup: CDR1 LGHDT, CDR2 YNNKEL (reference sequence). This CDR3 is built from 15 residues. CDR3 amino acids: CASSQVGTLAGELFF. Full variable domain (remainder filled in from reference TRBV3-1 and TRBJ2-2): DTAVSQTPKYLVTQMGNDKSIKCEQNLGHDTMYWYKQDSKKFLKIMFSYNNKELIINETVPNRFSPKSPDKAHLNLHINSLELGDSAVYFCASSQVGTLAGELFFGEGSRLTVL.

This chain connects TRBV7-9 to TRBJ2-1; the D gene TCRdb calls, TRBD1, cannot be checked with no DNA. CDR1 is SEHNR, CDR2 FQNEAQ, per germline (reference sequence). CDR3 length: 16 residues. CDR3 residues: CASSHRGPESSNEQFF.

The V gene is TRBV7-7, the J gene TRBJ2-5; absent DNA, TCRdb's TRBD1 call cannot be checked. The CDR3 runs to 15 residues. Germline CDR1 and CDR2: SSHAT and FNYEAQ (reference sequence). The CDR3 is CASSLMTGGQETQYF.

V usage is TRBV20-1 and J usage is TRBJ1-2; TCRdb names TRBD1, which stays unverified in the absence of DNA. CDR3 length: 12 residues. The germline CDR1 and CDR2 sequences are DFQATT and SNEGSKA (reference sequence). The CDR3 region is CSAPLRGGGYTF.

The chain carries TRBV20-1 and TRBJ2-4; the TRBD1 assignment by TCRdb is unverifiable without DNA. CDR3 size: 18 residues. Germline V gene data show CDR1 as DFQATT and CDR2 as SNEGSKA (reference sequence). The CDR3 reads CSARDPSGGGGVKNIQYF.

The chain joins TRBV14 to TRBJ2-1; TCRdb's D gene call, TRBD2, goes unchecked for lack of DNA. CDR1 is SGHDN, CDR2 FVKESK, per germline. The CDR3 runs to 15 residues. The CDR3 spells CASSTGSLPNNEQFF.

This chain connects TRBV7-6 to TRBJ1-2; TCRdb lists TRBD1, though no DNA is available to test this call. CDR3 size: 16 residues. Per the germline V gene, CDR1 is SGHVS and CDR2 is FNYEAQ. The CDR3 loop reads CASSLNGQGLYYGYTF. Complete variable domain (other parts from reference TRBV7-6 and TRBJ1-2): GAGVSQSPRYKVTKRGQDVALRCDPISGHVSLYWYRQALGQGPEFLTYFNYEAQQDKSGLPNDRFSAERPEGSISTLTIQRTEQRDSAMYRCASSLNGQGLYYGYTFGSGTRLTVV.

The rearrangement uses TRBV20-1 and TRBJ2-7; checking the TCRdb D call of TRBD1 is not possible without DNA. Germline V CDR1 and CDR2: DFQATT, SNEGSKA (reference sequence). This CDR3 spans 14 amino acids. The CDR3 protein is CSHQGRDGSYEQYF.